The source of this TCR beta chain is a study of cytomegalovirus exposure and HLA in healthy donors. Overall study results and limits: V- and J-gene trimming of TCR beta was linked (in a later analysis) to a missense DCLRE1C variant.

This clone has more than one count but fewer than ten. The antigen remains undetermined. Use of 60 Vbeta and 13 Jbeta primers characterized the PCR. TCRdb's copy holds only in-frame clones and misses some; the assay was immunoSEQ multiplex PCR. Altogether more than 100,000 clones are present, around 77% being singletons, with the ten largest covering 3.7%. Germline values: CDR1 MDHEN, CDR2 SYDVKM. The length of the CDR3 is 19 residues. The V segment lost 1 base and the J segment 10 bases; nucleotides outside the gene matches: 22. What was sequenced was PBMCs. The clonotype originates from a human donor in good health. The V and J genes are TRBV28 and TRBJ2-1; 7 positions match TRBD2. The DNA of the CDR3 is TGTGCCAGCAGTTTATTCGTAGCGGGCTCCGGGGCCTCTTCACGGGAGCAGTTCTTC. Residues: CASSLFVAGSGASSREQFF.